Following are 5 T cell receptor beta chains from one sample sequenced in a study of regulatory T cells in long-lasting Graves disease (dated by TCRdb to the early 2020s). The sample's time point label is to be understood as: persistent/refractory GD, antithyroid drugs over 5 years with positive TRAb. For both TCR sequencing and RNA sequencing, RNA was extracted from PBMCs using TRIzol. The library was prepared using multiplex PCR. TCRdb lists the instrument as Illumina HiSeq 4000. iRepertoire HTBI primers and Arm-PCR amplification of CDR3 regions were used to construct TCR beta libraries. TCRdb trimmed the raw reads at Q25, called clones with MiXCR and kept productive beta chains. Each entry merges the rows of one CDR3 protein and shows their most common DNA and genes. The sample records 400,000 or so distinct CDR3 sequences, about a quarter of which are singletons. Approximately 26% of the sample belongs to the ten largest clones.

This material consisted of peripheral blood mononuclear cells (PBMCs), taken when the disease was refractory, from a patient treated with antithyroid drugs. These receptors all stem from a female donor with Graves disease.

There are many counts of this clonotype. The rearrangement links TRBV6-1 to TRBJ2-7; the match to TRBD2 covers 11 bases. The CDR3 has 15 residues. The J segment lost 5 bases and the V segment lost 4 bases, leaving 7 bases of the junction unmatched. Germline lookup yields CDR1 MNHNS and CDR2 SASEGT. The CDR3 is CASSASTSGKDEQYF. CDR3 bases: TGTGCCAGCAGTGCCTCGACTAGCGGGAAAGACGAGCAGTACTTC.

Note on this clonotype: The CDR3 does not end in the conserved phenylalanine or tryptophan, so this is likely a read error. It is unclear where the CDR3 begins or ends on the DNA, so no DNA is shown, and the CDR3 is as TCRdb lists it. J is TRBJ2-7 and V is TRBV5-1; the tabulated D call, TRBD2, remains unverified against the DNA. CDR1 is SGHRS and CDR2 is YFSETQ in the germline V gene. The CDR3 totals 12 residues, both ends included. CDR3: CASLACTGHQFS.

This clonotype has only a few counts. This chain connects TRBV5-1 to TRBJ1-4; D gene uncertain. The CDR3 totals 13 residues. Germline-derived CDR1 and CDR2 are SGHRS and YFSETQ. Trimming stripped 5 bases from V and 5 bases from J, with 10 bases between. DNA for the CDR3: TGCGCCAGCAGACGAAGGATGAATGAAAAACTGTTTTTT. This gives the protein CASRRRMNEKLFF.

The chain has TRBV28 and TRBJ2-3; 7 bases match TRBD1. The V segment lost 6 bases and the J segment 0 bases; nucleotides outside the gene matches: 6. The CDR3 has 15 amino acids. Germline V gene data show CDR1 as MDHEN and CDR2 as SYDVKM. For the CDR3, the DNA is TGTGCCAGCAGAACAGGGGCCGCTAGCACAGATACGCAGTATTTT. It codes for CASRTGAASTDTQYF.

The rearrangement uses TRBV25-1 and TRBJ2-5; 7 bases are shared with TRBD2. The V and J ends lost 4 bases and 5 bases, in that order; junction bases with no gene match: 4. Germline CDR1 is MGHDK and CDR2 is SYGVNS. The length of the CDR3 is 13 residues. The DNA for the CDR3 is TGTGCCAGCAGTGCCTGGGGGGGTGAGACCCAGTACTTC. It translates to CASSAWGGETQYF.